This TCR beta chain originates from a study of cytomegalovirus exposure and HLA in healthy donors. This clone has only a few counts. Primers: 60 Vbeta forward and 13 Jbeta reverse. TCRdb's copy holds only in-frame clones and misses some; the assay was immunoSEQ multiplex PCR. This sample has 90,000 to 130,000 clones, with approximately 79% found just once. This clonotype was sampled from a man under 40 in good health and CMV-seropositive. Sequencing was performed on PBMCs.

The CDR3 sequence: CASSEAGQLEAFF. The CDR3 coding sequence is TGTGCCAGCAGTGAAGCCGGACAGCTTGAAGCTTTCTTT. The V call is TRBV6-1, the J call TRBJ1-1, with D possibly matching TRBD1 (6 bases). The CDR3 has 13 amino acids. Trimming took 0 bases from V and 7 from J, leaving 9 bases between them. Germline loops: CDR1 MNHNS, CDR2 SASEGT.